Sequencing of this T cell receptor (beta chain) was carried out in a study of tissue T cells after allogeneic stem cell transplantation. Study observations and caveats: Alloreactivity or antigen specificity of tissue TCRs was not determined; some clones might be host cells. Within patients, tissue anatomy strongly shaped TCR repertoire composition. Few T cell clones were shared across patients, but motif clusters showed tissue-specific shared signatures.

GI sites, liver, skin and spleen were taken after median 9.75 post-mortem hours. The repertoire was sequenced with immunoSEQ multiplex PCR; TCRdb's copy has only in-frame clones and lacks some. The sample records nearly 10,000 clones, 50% to 80% being singletons. The germline gives CDR1 LGHNA, CDR2 YSLEER. V gave up 4 bases and J gave up 8 bases, with 12 bases separating them. The CDR3 totals 14 residues. Sample share makes this clone medium-sized. The antigen is undetermined. The clonotype comes from a male donor at least 60 years old with lung cancer. Sample: tissue from the stomach, taken at autopsy. The gene calls are TRBV4-3 and TRBJ1-6, with D possibly being TRBD1 (6 bases). CDR3 residues: CASSPGQHDSPLHF. Written as DNA, the CDR3 is TGCGCCAGCAGCCCCGGACAGCACGATTCACCCCTCCACTTT.